The 20 T cell receptor beta chains presented below share a single source sample, sequenced in a study of Tregs in tolerant kidney transplant recipients. TCRdb's table, derived via immunoSEQ multiplex PCR, lists solely in-frame clones and lacks some. This sample has approximately 98,000 clones; around 90% occur once, and the top ten carry 0.3% to 0.4%. The specimen comprised CD4+ T cells from blood, sampled before the transplant. These receptors originate from a human donor who received a combined kidney and bone marrow transplant.

The rearrangement links TRBV7-6 to TRBJ2-3; unclear D gene. Germline V gene lookup returns CDR1 SGHVS and CDR2 FNYEAQ. V was pared by 6 bases and J by 2 bases, with 9 bases between. The CDR3 sequence is 13 residues long. The CDR3 sequence is CASSRQYTDTQYF. CDR3 DNA: TGTGCCAGCAGTCGACAATACACAGATACGCAGTATTTT.

Only a few counts were recorded for this clone. Germline is not matched at one junction end, which may reflect a read error. CDR3 sequence (DNA): TGTGCCAGCCGTGAGTCGGGACAGGGGGTATCACCCCTCCACTTT. Its protein product is CASRESGQGVSPLHF. This chain joins TRBV2 and TRBJ1-6; 11 nucleotides align to TRBD1. The CDR3 has 15 residues. Germline CDR1 is SNHLY and CDR2 is FYNNEI.

The rearrangement joins TRBV18 to TRBJ1-4; weak D call: TRBD1 (5 bases). The CDR3 is made up of 12 amino acids. V shed 4 bases and J shed 6 bases, with 6 bases lying between them. From germline, CDR1 is KGHSH and CDR2 LQKENI. CDR3 residues: CASSQGDEKLFF. CDR3 DNA sequence: TGTGCCAGCTCACAAGGGGATGAAAAACTGTTTTTT.

The rearrangement links TRBV6-5 to TRBJ1-2; 10 nucleotides align to TRBD1. Germline-derived CDR1 and CDR2 are MNHEY and SVGAGI. The CDR3 contains 14 residues. J gave up 6 bases and V 6 bases, and 7 bases lay outside the gene matches. This CDR3 reads CASRPPGQGNGYTF. As DNA, the CDR3 is TGTGCCAGCAGACCCCCGGGACAGGGGAATGGCTACACCTTC.

The V gene is TRBV5-1, the J gene TRBJ2-1; TRBD1 is a possible D gene (6 bases). The CDR3 has 15 residues. Germline loops: CDR1 SGHRS, CDR2 YFSETQ. Trimming removed 2 bases at V and 4 bases at J, with 13 bases between. This CDR3 is CASSLDGQIYNEQFF. In DNA, the CDR3 is TGCGCCAGCAGCTTAGACGGACAGATTTACAATGAGCAGTTCTTC.

This rearrangement joins TRBV10-3 to TRBJ1-5; D perhaps matches TRBD1 (6 bases). V was trimmed by 3 bases and J by 0 bases, leaving 12 bases between them. This CDR3 has 16 amino acids. Looked up from germline, CDR1 is ENHRY and CDR2 is SYGVKD. The CDR3 spells CAISDYRADSNQPQHF. The CDR3 nucleotides are TGTGCCATCAGTGATTACAGGGCAGATAGCAATCAGCCCCAGCATTTT.

V usage is TRBV7-2 and J usage is TRBJ2-7; 7 bases map to TRBD2. The germline gives CDR1 SGHTA, CDR2 FQGNSA. There are 13 residues in the CDR3. J lost 4 bases, V lost 7 bases, and 7 bases had no gene match. CDR3 bases: TGTGCCAGCAAGCGAGCGGGGCTGTACGAGCAGTACTTC. Translation gives CASKRAGLYEQYF.

This chain uses TRBV27 with TRBJ2-6; 8 positions agree with TRBD1. Germline trimming cut 0 bases from V and 2 bases from J; bases unmatched to any gene: 3. The CDR3 extends over 17 amino acids. CDR1 MNHEY and CDR2 SMNVEV come from the germline V gene (reference sequence). CDR3 amino acids: CASSLSSTGAGANVLTF. DNA of the CDR3: TGTGCCAGCAGTTTATCATCGACAGGGGCTGGGGCCAACGTCCTGACTTTC.

This chain connects TRBV6-5 to TRBJ1-2, with a possible D match to TRBD1 (6 bases). The germline V gene has CDR1 MNHEY and CDR2 SVGAGI. V shed 6 bases and J shed 4 bases, with 12 bases lying between them. The CDR3 sequence is 13 residues long. CDR3 DNA sequence: TGTGCCAGCAGGCTGGGCAGGGGCTATGGCTACACCTTC. This translates into CASRLGRGYGYTF.

The chain couples TRBV6-5 to TRBJ2-5; 8 positions match TRBD2. Trimming removed 6 bases from V and 10 bases from J; junction bases left unmatched: 16. The CDR3 consists of 15 residues. Germline V gives CDR1 MNHEY, CDR2 SVGAGI. CDR3 sequence (DNA): TGTGCCAGCAGCCGCCAGGGACTAGGGGGGAGGGACCAGTACTTC. Its protein product is CASSRQGLGGRDQYF.

The chain couples TRBV6-5 to TRBJ2-1; D gene ambiguous. Germline CDR1 reads MNHEY; CDR2 reads SVGAGI. The CDR3 is 13 amino acids. The V end lost 6 bases, the J end lost 10 bases, and 16 bases lay between the germline ends. The CDR3 protein is CASSPPRSYEQFF. In nucleotides, the CDR3 is TGTGCCAGCAGCCCTCCTCGAAGCTACGAGCAGTTCTTC.

This clone appeared once. The rearrangement links TRBV29-1 to TRBJ1-1; D is uncertain. V gave up 1 base and J gave up 1 base, with 13 bases separating them. The CDR3 consists of 15 residues. Germline V CDR1 and CDR2: SQVTM, ANQGSEA. CDR3 protein: CSVEGPGSWNTEAFF. The CDR3 DNA is TGCAGCGTTGAAGGCCCCGGGAGCTGGAACACTGAAGCTTTCTTT.

The chain uses TRBV5-1 and TRBJ1-4; no clear D gene. V was trimmed by 4 bases and J by 4 bases, leaving 17 bases between them. The CDR3 spans 16 residues. CDR1 SGHRS and CDR2 YFSETQ come from the germline V gene. The CDR3 region is CASSPGGGVSNEKLFF. CDR3 DNA: TGCGCCAGCAGCCCGGGCGGAGGAGTGAGTAATGAAAAACTGTTTTTT.

This clone was seen a handful of times. The chain combines TRBV18 with TRBJ1-3; 9 bases line up with TRBD1. With 6 bases clipped from V and 0 bases from J, the junction kept 9 bases outside the gene matches. CDR3 length equals 17 residues. CDR1 and CDR2 (germline): KGHSH, LQKENI. The CDR3, as DNA: TGTGCCAGCTCGCTTGGGGACAGGGACAACTCTGGAAACACCATATATTTT. As protein: CASSLGDRDNSGNTIYF.

The gene calls are TRBV29-1 and TRBJ2-7, with D maybe TRBD2 (6 bases). Trimming stripped 4 bases from V and 0 bases from J, with 7 bases between. The CDR3 spans 12 residues. CDR1 and CDR2 from the germline V gene are SQVTM and ANQGSEA. This CDR3 reads CSVGAGSYEQYF. CDR3 bases: TGCAGCGTTGGAGCGGGCTCCTACGAGCAGTACTTC.

This chain connects TRBV5-1 to TRBJ2-1, with 8 positions matching TRBD2. The germline V gene encodes CDR1 SGHRS and CDR2 YFSETQ. V gave up 2 bases and J gave up 4 bases; unmatched junction bases: 2. This CDR3 is built from 14 residues. Written as DNA, the CDR3 is TGCGCCAGCAGCTTTAGCGGGGTATACAATGAGCAGTTCTTC. Protein sequence: CASSFSGVYNEQFF.

The gene calls are TRBV4-1 and TRBJ2-1; 9 bases are shared with TRBD2. The CDR3 sequence is 18 residues long. The germline CDR1 and CDR2 sequences are MGHRA and YSYEKL. The V and J ends lost 4 bases and 4 bases, in that order; junction bases with no gene match: 14. The CDR3 DNA is TGCGCCAGCAGCCCCAATGGGGGTAGCGGGAGATCTTACAATGAGCAGTTCTTC. Residues: CASSPNGGSGRSYNEQFF.

This clone came up a few times. The rearrangement joins TRBV14 to TRBJ2-1, with 9 bases identical to TRBD2. Germline CDR1 and CDR2: SGHDN and FVKESK. CDR3 length: 14 residues. V lost 5 bases, J lost 3 bases, and 2 bases stayed unmatched. CDR3 in DNA: TGTGCCAGCAGCTTGCGGGGGGGCTACAATGAGCAGTTCTTC. It specifies CASSLRGGYNEQFF.

The rearrangement links TRBV6-1 to TRBJ2-2, with TRBD1 matching 7 bases. Germline V gene lookup returns CDR1 MNHNS and CDR2 SASEGT. The CDR3 runs 14 residues. Trimming removed 4 bases from V and 6 bases from J; junction bases left unmatched: 5. CDR3 residues: CASSAQGKAGELFF. In DNA form, the CDR3 reads TGTGCCAGCAGTGCACAGGGGAAGGCCGGGGAGCTGTTTTTT.

V usage is TRBV28 and J usage is TRBJ1-2; 11 nucleotides align to TRBD1. Germline loops: CDR1 MDHEN, CDR2 SYDVKM. V gave up 10 bases and J gave up 5 bases; unmatched junction bases: 6. The CDR3 consists of 13 residues. The CDR3 region is CATGGDRGYGYTF. The DNA of the CDR3 is TGTGCCACCGGCGGGGACAGGGGGTATGGCTACACCTTC.